One sample yielded the 15 T cell receptor beta chains listed below, sequenced in a study of PD-1 blockade in classical Hodgkin lymphoma. The assay was immunoSEQ multiplex PCR, and TCRdb's table has in-frame clones only and misses some. The sample shows around 60,000 clones, about 90% of them seen only once. Time point noted: cycle 4 day 1 (C4D1), after 6 weeks of nivolumab. Following autologous stem cell transplantation, relapse occurred in every patient, and exposure to brentuximab vedotin varied. This specimen was peripheral blood mononuclear cells (PBMCs), taken before the fourth cycle of nivolumab. Source of these receptors: a human donor with classical Hodgkin lymphoma.

The chain carries TRBV18 and TRBJ2-4, with D perhaps TRBD1 (6 bases). The CDR3 covers 19 residues. Trimming shortened V by 3 bases and J by 0 bases, and 21 bases separated the two germline ends. Germline loops: CDR1 KGHSH, CDR2 LQKENI. The DNA of the CDR3 is TGTGCCAGCTCACCTCTGCCCGGGACATCAATCCTAGCCAAAAACATTCAGTACTTC. Encoded protein: CASSPLPGTSILAKNIQYF.

This clone was recorded once. The chain recombines TRBV5-8 with TRBJ2-2, with unresolved D. Per germline, CDR1 SGHTS and CDR2 YDEGEE. This CDR3 is 13 amino acids long. Trimming removed 2 bases from V and 6 bases from J, with 8 bases in between. The CDR3 here is CASSFGFSGELFF. The CDR3 DNA reads TGTGCCAGCAGCTTCGGCTTCTCCGGGGAGCTGTTTTTT.

The chain combines TRBV7-9 with TRBJ2-1; D not certain. Germline V gene lookup returns CDR1 SEHNR and CDR2 FQNEAQ (reference sequence). The CDR3 is made up of 15 amino acids. Trimming left V 0 bases short and J 2 bases short, with 8 bases between. The CDR3 nucleotides read TGTGCCAGCAGCTTAGCTCGGACGACCTACAATGAGCAGTTCTTC. Translated, it gives CASSLARTTYNEQFF.

The rearrangement joins TRBV12-5 to TRBJ2-1; D might be TRBD2 (6 bases). The V and J ends lost 5 bases and 2 bases respectively, with 10 bases between them. The CDR3 loop spans 14 amino acids. Germline V gene sequence: CDR1 LGHNT, CDR2 FRNRAP. The CDR3 reads CASGEAGPYNEQFF. In DNA, the CDR3 is TGTGCTAGTGGTGAGGCGGGGCCCTACAATGAGCAGTTCTTC.

The J gene is TRBJ2-3, the V gene TRBV2; D is unclear. The CDR3 extends over 14 amino acids. Germline V CDR1 and CDR2: SNHLY, FYNNEI. Trimming removed 3 bases at V and 0 bases at J, with 7 bases between. The CDR3 DNA reads TGTGCCAGCAGTGAGATAGCTAGCACAGATACGCAGTATTTT. Encoded protein: CASSEIASTDTQYF.

The chain carries TRBV18 and TRBJ2-2; the D is unclear. Germline CDR1 reads KGHSH; CDR2 reads LQKENI. This CDR3 region has 13 residues. Trimming stripped 3 bases from V and 5 bases from J, with 7 bases between. The CDR3 DNA is TGTGCCAGCTCACCTGAAGCTACCGGGGAGCTGTTTTTT. This sequence encodes CASSPEATGELFF.

The CDR3 DNA is TGTGCCAGCAGCCCCATGCAGGGGCTTGGCTCTGGGGCCAACGTCCTGACTTTC. This encodes CASSPMQGLGSGANVLTF. The chain has TRBV4-2 and TRBJ2-6; a weak D match, TRBD1 (6 bases). The CDR3 runs 18 residues. V gave up 4 bases and J gave up 0 bases, with 16 bases separating them. The germline V gene encodes CDR1 LGHNA and CDR2 YNFKEQ.

The table lists this clone with a count of one. The genes are TRBV4-1 and TRBJ2-3; D is possibly TRBD1 or TRBD2 (6 bases each). The CDR3 has 15 amino acids. With 1 base removed from V and 6 bases from J, the gap between germline ends came to 14 bases. The germline CDR1 and CDR2 sequences are MGHRA and YSYEKL. The DNA of the CDR3 is TGCGCCAGCAGCCAAGGGGAGGCAGGGGTGGATACGCAGTATTTT. It codes for CASSQGEAGVDTQYF.

This clone appeared a few times. V is TRBV30 and J is TRBJ1-1; D is undetermined. Trimming took off 4 bases at V and 1 base at J, with 7 bases between the two ends. This CDR3 has 12 amino acids. The germline V gene has CDR1 GTSNPN and CDR2 SVGIG (reference sequence). CDR3 in DNA: TGTGCCTGGACACGAACGAACACTGAAGCTTTCTTT. Amino acids: CAWTRTNTEAFF.

The rearrangement links TRBV18 to TRBJ2-2; no clear D. V was shortened by 3 bases and J by 6 bases, with 11 bases between the two germline ends. This CDR3 has 14 residues. The germline gives CDR1 KGHSH, CDR2 LQKENI. CDR3 nucleotides: TGTGCCAGCTCACCCCGCCGAGTTTCCGGGGAGCTGTTTTTT. This gives the protein CASSPRRVSGELFF.

The J gene is TRBJ1-5, the V gene TRBV30, with a tentative D call TRBD1 (5 bases). The CDR3 is made up of 17 amino acids. Trimming cost V 4 bases and J 9 bases, with 28 bases left between them. Germline assignment: CDR1 GTSNPN and CDR2 SVGIG (reference sequence). The CDR3 reads CAWTPGGYPPSYLPQHF. As DNA, the CDR3 is TGTGCCTGGACCCCGGGGGGATACCCTCCGAGTTATCTGCCCCAGCATTTT.

The J gene is TRBJ2-2, the V gene TRBV5-6; the D gene is possibly TRBD1 (6 bases). Looked up from germline, CDR1 is SGHDT and CDR2 is YYEEEE. This CDR3 region has 17 residues. Trimming removed 4 bases at V and 4 bases at J, with 20 bases between. CDR3: CASSHYVWGRGTGELFF. The CDR3 bases are TGTGCCAGCAGCCACTATGTATGGGGGCGCGGCACCGGGGAGCTGTTTTTT. The full variable domain, its missing parts supplied by reference TRBV5-6 and TRBJ2-2, is DAGVTQSPTHLIKTRGQQVTLRCSPKSGHDTVSWYQQALGQGPQFIFQYYEEEERQRGNFPDRFSGHQFPNYSSELNVNALLLGDSALYLCASSHYVWGRGTGELFFGEGSRLTVL.

The chain recombines TRBV5-6 with TRBJ1-6; the match to TRBD1 covers 9 bases. The CDR3 loop spans 15 amino acids. Germline V gene sequence: CDR1 SGHDT, CDR2 YYEEEE. The V and J ends lost 2 bases and 7 bases, in that order; junction bases with no gene match: 4. The CDR3 is CASSFWDRVNSPLHF. The CDR3 coding sequence is TGTGCCAGCAGCTTCTGGGACAGGGTGAATTCACCCCTCCACTTT. Full variable domain (rest looked up from reference TRBV5-6 and TRBJ1-6): DAGVTQSPTHLIKTRGQQVTLRCSPKSGHDTVSWYQQALGQGPQFIFQYYEEEERQRGNFPDRFSGHQFPNYSSELNVNALLLGDSALYLCASSFWDRVNSPLHFGNGTRLTVT.

This clone was seen only a few times. The chain combines TRBV19 with TRBJ1-2; TRBD1 might be the D (6 bases). CDR1 is LNHDA and CDR2 is SQIVND in the germline V gene (reference sequence). Trimming shortened V by 6 bases and J by 8 bases, and 19 bases separated the two germline ends. The CDR3 consists of 14 residues. The CDR3: CASSTRTANGGYTF. The CDR3 coding sequence is TGTGCCAGTAGCACCCGGACAGCTAATGGGGGCTACACCTTC. Drawing the rest from reference TRBV19 and TRBJ1-2, the complete variable domain is DGGITQSPKYLFRKEGQNVTLSCEQNLNHDAMYWYRQDPGQGLRLIYYSQIVNDFQKGDIAEGYSVSREKKESFPLTVTSAQKNPTAFYLCASSTRTANGGYTFGSGTRLTVV.

The genes are TRBV7-9 and TRBJ2-3, with D unresolved. The CDR3 covers 12 residues. Germline-derived CDR1 and CDR2 are SEHNR and FQNEAQ (reference sequence). V shed 7 bases and J shed 0 bases, with 5 bases lying between them. The CDR3 is CASTRSTDTQYF. The CDR3 nucleotides read TGTGCCAGCACTAGGAGCACAGATACGCAGTATTTT.